The next 9 T cell receptor beta chains were all read from a single sample in a study of PD-1 blockade in classical Hodgkin lymphoma. As to time point: cycle 4 day 1 (C4D1), after 6 weeks of nivolumab. Each patient relapsed following autologous stem cell transplantation, and prior brentuximab vedotin exposure differed. PBMCs, once thawed, yielded CD8+ T cells isolated by magnetic negative selection. TCRdb's copy holds only in-frame clones and misses some; the assay was immunoSEQ multiplex PCR. The sample holds some 10,000 clones, around 84% seen once. The sequences come from CD8+ T cells from blood, collected before the fourth cycle of nivolumab. Receptor source: a human donor with classical Hodgkin lymphoma. The donor label of this sample is uncertain.

The rearrangement links TRBV5-4 to TRBJ2-2; no clear D. The germline V gene has CDR1 SGHNT and CDR2 YYREEE (reference sequence). V was shortened by 2 bases and J by 4 bases, with 6 bases between the two germline ends. The CDR3 is 13 amino acids. CDR3 sequence: CASSFGTTGELFF. The CDR3 DNA sequence: TGTGCCAGCAGCTTTGGCACCACCGGGGAGCTGTTTTTT.

The chain has TRBV29-1 and TRBJ2-1, with TRBD2 as a possible D gene (6 bases). CDR3 length equals 13 residues. CDR1 and CDR2 from the germline V gene are SQVTM and ANQGSEA. V lost 7 bases and J lost 8, with 18 bases in between. CDR3 coding DNA: TGCAGCGCAGTCCCCCGGGACTCCTATGAGCAGTTCTTC. Amino acid sequence: CSAVPRDSYEQFF.

This clone was seen a single time. The chain links TRBV5-1 to TRBJ2-7; D is perhaps TRBD2 (6 bases). There are 14 residues in the CDR3. Germline V gives CDR1 SGHRS, CDR2 YFSETQ. Trimming pared 0 bases from V and 2 bases from J, leaving 9 bases between. As DNA, the CDR3 is TGCGCCAGCAGCTTGGTCGGGGGTCCCTACGAGCAGTACTTC. Protein: CASSLVGGPYEQYF.

This clone was picked up one time. This chain links TRBV5-8 with TRBJ2-7, with D unresolved. The length of the CDR3 is 15 residues. V lost 0 bases and J 0 bases, leaving 10 bases between the germline ends. Looked up from germline, CDR1 is SGHTS and CDR2 is YDEGEE. This CDR3 reads CASSLEDGVSYEQYF. The DNA for the CDR3 is TGTGCCAGCAGCTTGGAGGACGGTGTCTCCTACGAGCAGTACTTC.

The rearrangement joins TRBV19 to TRBJ1-1; tentatively, D is TRBD1 (6 bases). CDR1 is LNHDA and CDR2 is SQIVND in the germline V gene (reference sequence). There are 12 residues in the CDR3. V gave up 8 bases and J gave up 3 bases, with 10 bases separating them. CDR3 amino acids: CASGQPYTEAFF. CDR3 sequence (DNA): TGTGCCAGTGGACAGCCTTACACTGAAGCTTTCTTT.

This clone was found a few times. The rearrangement joins TRBV4-3 to TRBJ2-7; 10 positions match TRBD1. Unmatched junction bases numbered 10, after V lost 0 bases and J lost 5 bases. The CDR3 has 17 residues. CDR1 is LGHNA and CDR2 is YSLEER in the germline V gene. The CDR3 DNA reads as TGCGCCAGCAGCCAAGATTCCGGTGGCGACAGGGGGCACGAGCAGTACTTC. Translated, it gives CASSQDSGGDRGHEQYF.

This chain uses TRBV7-9 with TRBJ1-4; TRBD1 agrees at 7 bases. CDR1 and CDR2 (germline): SEHNR, FQNEAQ (reference sequence). After removal of 1 base from V and 5 bases from J, the junction contained 7 bases not matched to a gene. The CDR3 is 16 residues long. In DNA, the CDR3 is TGTGCCAGCAGCTTAGTACTTTGGGGACAGAATGAAAAACTGTTTTTT. Translating it yields CASSLVLWGQNEKLFF. Filled out from reference TRBV7-9 and TRBJ1-4, the complete variable domain reads DTGVSQNPRHKITKRGQNVTFRCDPISEHNRLYWYRQTLGQGPEFLTYFQNEAQLEKSRLLSDRFSAERPKGSFSTLEIQRTEQGDSAMYLCASSLVLWGQNEKLFFGSGTQLSVL.

The rearrangement joins TRBV27 to TRBJ2-7; either TRBD1 or TRBD2 may fit D (5 bases each). The germline gives CDR1 MNHEY, CDR2 SMNVEV (reference sequence). The V end lost 5 bases, the J end lost 0 bases, and 11 bases lay between the germline ends. This CDR3 is 14 amino acids long. The CDR3 DNA reads TGTGCCAGCAGTCTTCGGGACCGCTCCTACGAGCAGTACTTC. Protein: CASSLRDRSYEQYF.

This sequence joins TRBV10-1 and TRBJ1-1; D not resolved. Trimming cost V 0 bases and J 1 base, with 6 bases left between them. This CDR3 has 14 residues. CDR1 and CDR2 (germline): WNHNN, SYGVQD (reference sequence). The CDR3: CASSESPENTEAFF. Written as DNA, the CDR3 is TGCGCCAGCAGTGAGTCCCCAGAGAACACTGAAGCTTTCTTT.